One and the same sample provided the 4 T cell receptor beta chains below, sequenced in a study of graft-versus-host responses after intestinal transplantation. What these receptors recognize is not known. The method was immunoSEQ multiplex PCR; TCRdb's version includes in-frame clones alone and lacks a portion of them. This table holds roughly 110,000 clones, about nine tenths found once. This specimen consisted of unstimulated CD4+ T cells sorted from spleen or lymph node cells, obtained before transplant. These receptor sequences come from a human donor who was the organ donor for an intestinal transplant.

The chain links TRBV5-1 to TRBJ2-7, with 9 bases fitting TRBD2. CDR1 is SGHRS, CDR2 YFSETQ, per germline. V shed 2 bases, J shed 4 bases, and the junction held 10 bases outside the gene matches. This CDR3 is 16 amino acids long. In DNA form, the CDR3 reads TGCGCCAGCAGCTTTTCTCCTAGCGGGGAGAAATACGAGCAGTACTTC. Amino acids: CASSFSPSGEKYEQYF.

The chain employs TRBV5-5 and TRBJ2-2, with D uncertain. This CDR3 contains 13 residues. The V end lost 0 bases, the J end lost 1 base, and 1 base lay between the germline ends. Germline CDR1 reads SGHKS; CDR2 reads YYEKEE (reference sequence). CDR3 region: CASSLGNTGELFF. CDR3 nucleotides: TGTGCCAGCAGCTTGGGGAACACCGGGGAGCTGTTTTTT.

The chain links TRBV4-1 to TRBJ2-7, with TRBD2 identical over 7 bases. The trim removed 5 bases at V and 4 bases at J, leaving 11 bases unmatched. The CDR3 contains 15 residues. Germline V lookup: CDR1 MGHRA, CDR2 YSYEKL. The CDR3 here is CASSSPEGGVYEQYF. The CDR3 bases are TGCGCCAGCAGCTCCCCCGAGGGAGGGGTGTACGAGCAGTACTTC.

The chain has TRBV5-6 and TRBJ2-5; weak D call: TRBD1 (5 bases). Germline V gives CDR1 SGHDT, CDR2 YYEEEE. Trimming cost V 2 bases and J 2 bases, with 7 bases left between them. The CDR3 spans 13 residues. The CDR3 DNA reads TGTGCCAGCAGCTTCACAGGTCAAGAGACCCAGTACTTC. As protein: CASSFTGQETQYF.